The next 5 T cell receptor beta chains were all read from a single sample in a study of shared clonotypes between healthy human individuals. Generated by immunoSEQ multiplex PCR, the TCRdb table keeps only in-frame clones and is missing some. Among hundreds of thousands of clones listed, roughly 95% were seen once. Positive CCR7 selection of CD45RO-negative cells yielded the naive CD8 cells, and terminally differentiated effector memory CD45RA+ cells were excluded. Specimen: naive CD8+ T cells sorted from blood. These receptors were obtained from a woman aged 30 to 39 in good health.

V is TRBV29-1 and J is TRBJ1-2; the match to TRBD1 covers 8 bases. Germline V gene lookup returns CDR1 SQVTM and CDR2 ANQGSEA. CDR3 size: 12 residues. V lost 7 bases and J lost 7; bases outside the gene matches: 8. CDR3 amino acids: CSEDRAGGGYTF. The CDR3 nucleotides are TGCAGCGAGGACAGGGCGGGAGGTGGCTACACCTTC.

The rearrangement joins TRBV7-2 to TRBJ2-1; no clear D gene. This CDR3 contains 11 residues. V lost 5 bases, J lost 9 bases, and 8 bases lay in between. CDR1 and CDR2 (germline): SGHTA, FQGNSA. This CDR3 is CASSPVPEQFF. The DNA of the CDR3 is TGTGCCAGCAGCCCCGTTCCTGAGCAGTTCTTC.

The chain recombines TRBV11-2 with TRBJ1-2; D is uncertain. Germline CDR1 and CDR2: SGHAT and FQNNGV. CDR3 size: 14 residues. V gave up 6 bases and J gave up 1 base, with 12 bases separating them. DNA of the CDR3: TGTGCCAGCAGAGAGGCAGGAGATAACTATGGCTACACCTTC. Protein sequence: CASREAGDNYGYTF.

The rearrangement uses TRBV27 and TRBJ2-7, with D possibly matching TRBD2 (5 bases). V lost 3 bases, J lost 1 base, and 13 bases lay in between. The CDR3 runs 15 residues. Germline CDR1 and CDR2: MNHEY and SMNVEV (reference sequence). In DNA form, the CDR3 reads TGTGCCAGCAGTTTCGGAGGACGCACTTCCTACGAGCAGTACTTC. Protein: CASSFGGRTSYEQYF.

Here the CDR3 DNA reads TGTGCCAGCAGCTTCAGTAGCACTGAAGCTTTCTTT. Protein sequence: CASSFSSTEAFF. The chain uses TRBV7-9 and TRBJ1-1; D is unclear. Trimming shortened V by 3 bases and J by 4 bases, and 6 bases separated the two germline ends. The CDR3 runs 12 residues. The germline V gene has CDR1 SEHNR and CDR2 FQNEAQ (reference sequence).